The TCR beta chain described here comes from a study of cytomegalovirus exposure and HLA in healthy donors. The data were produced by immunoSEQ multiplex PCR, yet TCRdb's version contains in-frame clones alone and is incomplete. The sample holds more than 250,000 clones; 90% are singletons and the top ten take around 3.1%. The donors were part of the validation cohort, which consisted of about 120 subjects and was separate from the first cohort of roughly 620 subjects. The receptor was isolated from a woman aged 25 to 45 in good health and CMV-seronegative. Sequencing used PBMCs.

The CDR3 nucleotides are TGCGCCAGTCAGACAGGAGTGAACACTGAAGCTTTCTTT. Its protein product is CASQTGVNTEAFF. The rearrangement links TRBV5-1 to TRBJ1-1; the D gene is possibly TRBD1 (6 bases). CDR3 size: 13 residues. Germline loops: CDR1 SGHRS, CDR2 YFSETQ. Trimming pared 8 bases from V and 0 bases from J, leaving 11 bases between.